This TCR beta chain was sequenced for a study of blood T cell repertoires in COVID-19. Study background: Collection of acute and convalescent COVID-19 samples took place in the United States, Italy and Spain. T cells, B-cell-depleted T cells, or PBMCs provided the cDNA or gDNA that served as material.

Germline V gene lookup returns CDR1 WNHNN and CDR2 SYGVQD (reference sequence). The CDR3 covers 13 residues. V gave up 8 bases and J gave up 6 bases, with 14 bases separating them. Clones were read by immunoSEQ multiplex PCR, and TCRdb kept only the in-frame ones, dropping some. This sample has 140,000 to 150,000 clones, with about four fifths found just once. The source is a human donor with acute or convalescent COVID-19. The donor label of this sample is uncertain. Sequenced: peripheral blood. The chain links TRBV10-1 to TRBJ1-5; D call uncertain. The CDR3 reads CASSEDGVQPQHF. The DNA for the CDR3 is TGCGCCAGCTCCGAGGACGGGGTTCAGCCCCAGCATTTT.